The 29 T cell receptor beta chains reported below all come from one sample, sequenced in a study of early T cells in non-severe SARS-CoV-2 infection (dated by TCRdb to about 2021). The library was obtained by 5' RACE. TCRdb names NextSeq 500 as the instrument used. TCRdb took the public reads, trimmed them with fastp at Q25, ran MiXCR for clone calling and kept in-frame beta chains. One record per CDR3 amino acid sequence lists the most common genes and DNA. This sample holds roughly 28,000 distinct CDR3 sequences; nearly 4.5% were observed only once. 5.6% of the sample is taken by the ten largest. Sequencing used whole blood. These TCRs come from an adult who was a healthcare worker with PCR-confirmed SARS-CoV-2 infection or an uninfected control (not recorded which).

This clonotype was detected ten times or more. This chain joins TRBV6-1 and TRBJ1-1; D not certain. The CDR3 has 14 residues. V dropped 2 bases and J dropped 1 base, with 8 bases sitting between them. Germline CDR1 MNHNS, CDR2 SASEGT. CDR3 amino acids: CASSEKGQNTEAFF. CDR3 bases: TGTGCCAGCAGTGAAAAAGGCCAGAACACTGAAGCTTTCTTT.

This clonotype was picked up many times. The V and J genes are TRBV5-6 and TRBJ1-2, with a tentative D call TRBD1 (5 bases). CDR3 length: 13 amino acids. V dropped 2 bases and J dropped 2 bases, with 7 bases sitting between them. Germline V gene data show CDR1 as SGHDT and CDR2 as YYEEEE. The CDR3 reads CASSFRQNYGYTF. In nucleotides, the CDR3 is TGTGCCAGCAGCTTTAGACAGAACTATGGCTACACCTTC.

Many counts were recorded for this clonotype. The CDR3 nucleotides read TGTGCCTGGAGTCCCCCTACAGATACGCAGTATTTT. It specifies CAWSPPTDTQYF. J is TRBJ2-3 and V is TRBV30, with no clear D. CDR3 length: 12 residues. Trimming left V 2 bases short and J 3 bases short, with 6 bases between. Germline V gene sequence: CDR1 GTSNPN, CDR2 SVGIG (reference sequence).

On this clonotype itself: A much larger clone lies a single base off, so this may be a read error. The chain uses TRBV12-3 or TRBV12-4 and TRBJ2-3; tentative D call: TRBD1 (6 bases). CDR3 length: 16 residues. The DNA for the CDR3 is TGTGCCAGCACACGAGTATCGACAGGAGGTGGTGGTACGCTGTATTTT. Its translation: CASTRVSTGGGGTLYF.

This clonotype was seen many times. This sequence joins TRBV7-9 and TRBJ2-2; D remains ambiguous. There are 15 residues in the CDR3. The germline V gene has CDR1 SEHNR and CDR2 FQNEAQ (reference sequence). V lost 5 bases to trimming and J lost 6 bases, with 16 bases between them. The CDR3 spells CASSHLLGPAGELFF. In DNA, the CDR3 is TGTGCCAGCAGCCACCTTTTAGGTCCCGCCGGGGAGCTGTTTTTT.

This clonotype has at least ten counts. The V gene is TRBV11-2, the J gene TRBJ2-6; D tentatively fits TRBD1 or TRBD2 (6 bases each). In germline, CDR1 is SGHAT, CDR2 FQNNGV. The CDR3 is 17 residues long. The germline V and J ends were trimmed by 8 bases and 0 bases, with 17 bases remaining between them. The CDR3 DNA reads TGTGCCAGCTTGGGGGGCCCACCACCCTCTGGGGCCAACGTCCTGACTTTC. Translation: CASLGGPPPSGANVLTF.

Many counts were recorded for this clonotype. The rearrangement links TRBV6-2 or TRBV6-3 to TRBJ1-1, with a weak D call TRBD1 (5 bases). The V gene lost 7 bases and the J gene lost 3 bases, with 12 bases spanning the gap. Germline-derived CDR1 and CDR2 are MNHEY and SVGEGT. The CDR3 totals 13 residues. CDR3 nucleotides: TGTGCCAGCAACGATCAGGGATACACTGAAGCTTTCTTT. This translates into CASNDQGYTEAFF.

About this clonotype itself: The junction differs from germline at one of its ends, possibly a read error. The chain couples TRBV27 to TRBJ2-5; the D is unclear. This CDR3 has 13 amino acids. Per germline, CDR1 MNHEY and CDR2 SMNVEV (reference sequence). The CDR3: CASSDNRQETQCF. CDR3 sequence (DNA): TGTGCCAGCAGTGACAACAGACAAGAGACCCAGTGCTTC.

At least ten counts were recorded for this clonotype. The CDR3 DNA is TGCGCCAGCAGCTTGACAGGGGGCCGGGAGACCCAGTACTTC. Translating it yields CASSLTGGRETQYF. The chain recombines TRBV5-1 with TRBJ2-5, with 9 bases aligning to TRBD1. Unmatched junction bases numbered 3, after V lost 1 base and J lost 5 bases. The CDR3 consists of 14 residues. Germline CDR1 is SGHRS and CDR2 is YFSETQ.

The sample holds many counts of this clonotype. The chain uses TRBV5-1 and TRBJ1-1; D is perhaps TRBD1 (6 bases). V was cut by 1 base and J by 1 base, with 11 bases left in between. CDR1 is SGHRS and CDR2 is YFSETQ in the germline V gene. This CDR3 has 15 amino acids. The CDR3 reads CASSLLGGPNTEAFF. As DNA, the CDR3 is TGCGCCAGCAGCTTGTTAGGGGGGCCGAACACTGAAGCTTTCTTT.

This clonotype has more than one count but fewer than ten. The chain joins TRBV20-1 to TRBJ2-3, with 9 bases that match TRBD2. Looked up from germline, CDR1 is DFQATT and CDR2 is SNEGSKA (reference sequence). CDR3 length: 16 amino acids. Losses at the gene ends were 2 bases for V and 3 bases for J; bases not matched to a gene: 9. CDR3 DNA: TGCAGTGCTAGACGTTTGTCTAGCGGGGAGACAGATACGCAGTATTTT. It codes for CSARRLSSGETDTQYF.

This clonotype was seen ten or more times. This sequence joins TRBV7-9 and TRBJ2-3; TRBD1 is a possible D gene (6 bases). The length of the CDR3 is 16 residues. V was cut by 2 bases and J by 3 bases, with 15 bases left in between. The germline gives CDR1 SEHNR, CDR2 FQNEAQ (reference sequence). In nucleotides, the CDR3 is TGTGCCAGCAGCTTAAGTCGGGGAACAGGGACAGATACGCAGTATTTT. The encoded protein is CASSLSRGTGTDTQYF.

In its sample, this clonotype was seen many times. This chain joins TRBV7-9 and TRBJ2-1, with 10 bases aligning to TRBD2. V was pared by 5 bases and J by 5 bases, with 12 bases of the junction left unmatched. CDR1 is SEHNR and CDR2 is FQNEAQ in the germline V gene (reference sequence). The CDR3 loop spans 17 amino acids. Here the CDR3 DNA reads TGTGCCAGCAGCCCTCGGACTAGCGGTAGAAACGACAATGAGCAGTTCTTC. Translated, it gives CASSPRTSGRNDNEQFF.

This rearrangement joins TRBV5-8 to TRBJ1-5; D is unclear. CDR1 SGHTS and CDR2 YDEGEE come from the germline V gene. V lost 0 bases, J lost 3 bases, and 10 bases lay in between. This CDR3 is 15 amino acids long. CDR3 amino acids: CASSLGAGLNQPQHF. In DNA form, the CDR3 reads TGTGCCAGCAGCTTGGGCGCAGGTCTCAATCAGCCCCAGCATTTT.

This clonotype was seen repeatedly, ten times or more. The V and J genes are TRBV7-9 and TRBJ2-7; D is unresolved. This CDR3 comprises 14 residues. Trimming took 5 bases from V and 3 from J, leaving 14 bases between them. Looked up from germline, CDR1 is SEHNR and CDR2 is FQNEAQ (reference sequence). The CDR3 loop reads CASSEDVFGYEQYF. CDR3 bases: TGTGCCAGCAGCGAGGACGTCTTTGGCTACGAGCAGTACTTC.

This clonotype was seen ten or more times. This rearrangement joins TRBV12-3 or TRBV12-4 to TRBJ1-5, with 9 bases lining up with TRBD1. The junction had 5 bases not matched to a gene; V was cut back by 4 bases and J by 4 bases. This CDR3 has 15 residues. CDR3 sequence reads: CASSSPGTGNQPQHF. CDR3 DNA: TGTGCCAGCAGTTCCCCGGGGACAGGGAATCAGCCCCAGCATTTT.

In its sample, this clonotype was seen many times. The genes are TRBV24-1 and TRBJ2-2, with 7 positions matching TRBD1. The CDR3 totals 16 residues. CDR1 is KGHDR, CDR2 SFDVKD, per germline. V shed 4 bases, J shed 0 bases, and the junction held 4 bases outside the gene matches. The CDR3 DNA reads TGTGCCACCAGTGACAGGGACAGCCCGAACACCGGGGAGCTGTTTTTT. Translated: CATSDRDSPNTGELFF.

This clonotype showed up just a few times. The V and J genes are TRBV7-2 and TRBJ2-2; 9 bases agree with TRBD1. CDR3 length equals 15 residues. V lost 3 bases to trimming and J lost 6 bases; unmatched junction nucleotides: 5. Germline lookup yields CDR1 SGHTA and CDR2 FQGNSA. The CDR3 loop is CASSFTGGRAGELFF. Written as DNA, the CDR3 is TGTGCCAGCAGCTTCACAGGGGGCCGGGCCGGGGAGCTGTTTTTT.

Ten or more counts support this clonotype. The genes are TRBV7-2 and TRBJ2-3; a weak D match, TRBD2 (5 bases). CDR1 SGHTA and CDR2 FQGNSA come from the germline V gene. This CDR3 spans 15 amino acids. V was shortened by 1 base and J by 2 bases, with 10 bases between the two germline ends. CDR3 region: CASSLVGLTTDTQYF. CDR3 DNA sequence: TGTGCCAGCAGCTTAGTTGGACTTACCACAGATACGCAGTATTTT. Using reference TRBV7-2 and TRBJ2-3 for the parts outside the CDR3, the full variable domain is GAGVSQSPSNKVTEKGKDVELRCDPISGHTALYWYRQSLGQGLEFLIYFQGNSAPDKSGLPSDRFSAERTGGSVSTLTIQRTQQEDSAVYLCASSLVGLTTDTQYFGPGTRLTVL.

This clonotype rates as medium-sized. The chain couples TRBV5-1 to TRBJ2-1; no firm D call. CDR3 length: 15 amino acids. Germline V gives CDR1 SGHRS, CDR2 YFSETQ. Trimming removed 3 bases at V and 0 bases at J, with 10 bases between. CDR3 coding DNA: TGCGCCAGCAGCTACTACAGCAGCTCCTACAATGAGCAGTTCTTC. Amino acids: CASSYYSSSYNEQFF.

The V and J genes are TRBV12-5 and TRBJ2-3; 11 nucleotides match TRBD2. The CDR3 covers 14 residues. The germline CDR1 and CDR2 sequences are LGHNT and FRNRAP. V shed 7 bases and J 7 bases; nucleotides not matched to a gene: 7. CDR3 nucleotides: TGTGCTAGTGCCCAGGGGACTAGCGGAAATACGCAGTATTTT. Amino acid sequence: CASAQGTSGNTQYF.

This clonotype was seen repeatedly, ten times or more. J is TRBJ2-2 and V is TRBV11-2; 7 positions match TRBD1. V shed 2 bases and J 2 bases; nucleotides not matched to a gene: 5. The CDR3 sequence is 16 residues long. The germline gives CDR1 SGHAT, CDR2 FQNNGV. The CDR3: CASSLRGRVNTGELFF. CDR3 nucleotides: TGTGCCAGCAGCTTAAGGGGGCGAGTTAACACCGGGGAGCTGTTTTTT.

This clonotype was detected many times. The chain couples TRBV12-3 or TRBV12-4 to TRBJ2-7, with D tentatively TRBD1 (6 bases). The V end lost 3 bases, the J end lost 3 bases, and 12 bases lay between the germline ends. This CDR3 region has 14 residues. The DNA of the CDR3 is TGTGCCAGCAGTTTTGGACAGCCTTACTACGAGCAGTACTTC. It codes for CASSFGQPYYEQYF.

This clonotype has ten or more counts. CDR3 amino acids: CASGGQANTGELFF. The CDR3 DNA reads as TGTGCCAGCGGGGGACAGGCGAACACCGGGGAGCTGTTTTTT. The chain carries TRBV2 and TRBJ2-2, with 8 positions matching TRBD1. Germline V lookup: CDR1 SNHLY, CDR2 FYNNEI. V was pared by 8 bases and J by 0 bases, with 2 bases of the junction left unmatched. The CDR3 is 14 residues long.

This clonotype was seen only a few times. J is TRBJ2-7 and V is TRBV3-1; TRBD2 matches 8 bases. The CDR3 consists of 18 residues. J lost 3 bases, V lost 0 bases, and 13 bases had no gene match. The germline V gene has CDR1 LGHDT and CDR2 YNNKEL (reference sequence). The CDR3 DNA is TGTGCCAGCAGCCAAGATAGGGCCGGGAGGGGAACCGGCTACGAGCAGTACTTC. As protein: CASSQDRAGRGTGYEQYF.

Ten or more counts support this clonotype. CDR3 in amino acids: CASSSDRYEQYF. The CDR3, as DNA: TGTGCCAGCAGCTCAGACAGGTACGAGCAGTACTTC. The V gene is TRBV11-2, the J gene TRBJ2-7; TRBD1 might be the D (6 bases). This CDR3 has 12 residues. Germline V gene lookup returns CDR1 SGHAT and CDR2 FQNNGV. V was shortened by 4 bases and J by 4 bases, with 8 bases between the two germline ends.

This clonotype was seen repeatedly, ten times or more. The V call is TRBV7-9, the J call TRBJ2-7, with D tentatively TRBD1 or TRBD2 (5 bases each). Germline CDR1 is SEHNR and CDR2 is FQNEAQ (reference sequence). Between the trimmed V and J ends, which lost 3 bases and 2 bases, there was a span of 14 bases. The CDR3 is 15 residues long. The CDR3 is CASSLLGTETYEQYF. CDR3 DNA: TGTGCCAGCAGCTTGCTTGGGACGGAGACCTACGAGCAGTACTTC.

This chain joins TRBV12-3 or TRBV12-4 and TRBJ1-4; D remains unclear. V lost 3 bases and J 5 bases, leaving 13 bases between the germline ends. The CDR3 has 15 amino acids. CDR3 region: CASSFRQAKNEKLFF. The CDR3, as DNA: TGTGCCAGCAGTTTCAGGCAGGCGAAAAATGAAAAACTGTTTTTT.

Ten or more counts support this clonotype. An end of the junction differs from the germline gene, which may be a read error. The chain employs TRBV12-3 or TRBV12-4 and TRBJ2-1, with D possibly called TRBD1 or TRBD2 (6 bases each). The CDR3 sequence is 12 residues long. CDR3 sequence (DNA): TGTGCCAGCAGCTTAGGGGGGAATGAGCAGTTCTTC. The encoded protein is CASSLGGNEQFF.